This TCR beta chain was retrieved from a study of CD8+CD57+ T cells in acquired aplastic anemia. Study in general: Mean DNA quantity obtained from sorted CD4+ and CD8+ cells was approximately 3 ug. For CD4+ cells, healthy donors had an average of about 10 million reads. Regarding the study as a whole: CD8+ Simpson's diversity showed no significant patient-control difference. Patients and controls had in common twenty-nine CD8+ CDR3 sequences.

Profiling of TCR beta VDJ combinations and CDR3 sequences used genomic DNA as template. MiXCR was run by TCRdb on the reads, yielding one entry per CDR3 protein. The sample contains around 180,000 distinct CDR3 sequences, about three fifths of which appear only once. A word on this clonotype: Its matching antigen is unknown.

The TCR sequence derives from a human donor in good health. The sequencing sample was made of sorted CD4+, CD8+, or CD8+CD57+ T cells (not recorded which) from PBMCs.

CDR3 residues: CATSRDGLAGLDEQFF. As DNA, the CDR3 is TGTGCCACCAGCAGAGATGGTCTAGCGGGGTTGGATGAGCAGTTCTTC. The chain is built from TRBV15 and TRBJ2-1, with 9 bases identical to TRBD2. Looked up from germline, CDR1 is LNHNV and CDR2 is YYDKDF (reference sequence). The CDR3 sequence is 16 residues long. J lost 8 bases, V lost 0 bases, and 8 bases had no gene match.